This T cell receptor beta chain was captured by sequencing in a study of synovial regulatory T cells in juvenile arthritis. Study-wide background: Three patients were therapy-naive; several received methotrexate alone.

This CDR3 contains 17 residues. The protein alone is recorded here. Germline V CDR1 and CDR2: SGHDN, FVKESK. Using immunoSEQ multiplex PCR, the repertoire was profiled, and TCRdb retains in-frame clones only, with some absent. The sample has roughly 9,200 clones. Findings and caveats of the study: Compared with other blood Treg cells, inflammation-associated Treg cells had reduced TCR diversity. CDR3 overlap with synovial Tregs was higher for iaTregs than other blood Tregs.

A remark on this clone: Antigen: not known.

The specimen was Treg cells from blood. Subset reported: remaining (HLA-DR-negative) circulating blood Treg cells. The clonotype comes from a donor aged 2-35 years with juvenile idiopathic arthritis. The V and J genes are TRBV14 and TRBJ2-3. CDR3 loop: CASSRLGPGTGRDTQYF.